The TCR beta chain described here comes from a study of blood T cell repertoires in COVID-19. Study-wide context: Samples came from the United States, Italy and Spain, spanning acute and convalescent COVID-19.

CDR3 length equals 13 residues. Germline lookup yields CDR1 DFQATT and CDR2 SNEGSKA (reference sequence). V was pared by 3 bases and J by 2 bases, with 11 bases between. The study drew participants aged about 18 to 89 years from roughly 25 US areas. Which cohort a participant joined came from the clinical history participants gave. In the authors' workflow: Nucleated cell number was recorded as an estimate derived from reference gene primer amplification. The protocol was immunoSEQ multiplex PCR, while the TCRdb copy is restricted to in-frame clones and leaves out a portion. V, J and clone size reflect that table, while D and trimming were determined from the DNA. The sample lists 170,000 or so clones, less than 90% seen once, with 7% in the top ten.

The sequence was collected from a woman between 50 and 59 years old who had recovered from COVID-19. What was sequenced was PBMCs or T cells enriched from blood (not recorded which). The gene calls are TRBV20-1 and TRBJ2-7, with TRBD2 as a possible D gene (7 bases). CDR3 protein: CSASGGGPYEQYF. The CDR3 nucleotides read TGCAGTGCTAGTGGGGGGGGGCCCTACGAGCAGTACTTC.